This TCR beta chain originates from a study of shared clonotypes between healthy human individuals (dated by TCRdb to 2020 to 2022). Context from the whole study: The cohort included a few men and two women between 18 and 49 years of age. For each donor, CD4 naive and CD4 memory were each given three plates, CD8 naive was given two plates, and CD8 memory was given one plate. To estimate repertoire size and how much clonotype sharing occurs between individuals, the study deeply sequenced the blood TCR repertoires of 5 or 6 healthy adults. Different laboratories and diverse techniques were used to prepare libraries and sequence TCR repertoires, to increase sequencing depth and limit assay-specific biases. Per donor, leukapheresis produced somewhere between about 0.94 and 9.5 billion PBMCs.

Here is what the overall study found, with its caveats: Even with the large sequencing depth, rarefaction of the sorted-subset datasets indicated that sequencing was incomplete. Because the study included a small number of donors, the genetic and exposure-history diversity represented was limited. Approximately 4.8% of naive CD4, 3.5% of naive CD8, approximately 2% of memory CD4, and less than 0.45% of memory CD8 clonotypes were shared across several donors. Compared with non-shared clonotypes, the clonotypes found in all four sorted-subset donors had higher generation probabilities. Larger estimated clonotype richness was generally found for naive subsets than for memory subsets. Based on pairwise subsampling, the degree of clonotype sharing among donors was expected to be affected by sequencing depth. Sampling was restricted to blood, and TCR repertoires in tissue are likely to differ from TCR repertoires in blood.

Healthy HIV-negative adults with no recently reported acute infections or vaccinations were included as donors. Every donor was a Caucasian adult residing in Nashville, Tennessee, USA. CD4+ T cells were enriched by magnetic negative selection, after which naive cells were positively selected on CD45RA and the negative fraction was taken as the memory subset. Blood was collected by leukapheresis, and PBMCs were isolated by Ficoll-Histopaque density gradient centrifugation and then cryopreserved in liquid nitrogen vapor phase. Analytical flow cytometry was used to check the purity and quantity of every magnetically sorted T cell population. Genomic DNA was isolated from every sorted fraction and measured by UV absorbance on a Nanodrop 2000c. Using the deep immunoSEQ assay, TCR CDR3 regions were amplified from genomic DNA by multiplex PCR. Extracted genomic DNA from each cell subset was distributed evenly across all wells of several immunoSEQ 96-well plates, and each plate was treated as a replicate. Each replicate PCR for sorted subsets received about 220 ng genomic DNA, equal to 30,000 or so T cell genomes. Purified libraries were quantified with a Qubit 3.0 fluorometer, sized on a Bioanalyzer 2100, and re-quantified with the KAPA Library Quantification kit. Every immunoSEQ 96-well plate was sequenced on a dedicated single-read 150-cycle Illumina NextSeq 550 flow cell. The authors processed their data as follows. Because the immunoSEQ output held only junctional sequences and lacked quality scores, the filtering could not match the filtering applied to full-length reads. To assign V/J genes and CDR3, sequences were annotated using PyIR, a Python wrapper for IgBLAST v1.9, with IMGT germline references. Reads were filtered out if the reads had weak V/J assignments (E-value above 1e-6), no CDR3, stop codons, out-of-frame junctions, or ambiguous translated residues. A V3J clonotype was defined by an identical inferred V gene, J gene, and CDR3 amino acid sequence. The percentage overlap between two repertoires was calculated by dividing the number of shared unique clonotypes by the size of the smaller repertoire. Richness of each repertoire was evaluated using RTK rarefaction, the Chao1 estimator, and Recon v2.1 estimates of unobserved clonotypes. Generation probabilities for all TCRbeta clonotypes obtained by the gDNA method from several donors were computed using OLGA. The table comes from immuneACCESS by way of TCRdb, which keeps in-frame sequences with V and J called. Part of the clones is missing from these tables; in studies checked, under half for an unresolved V gene and the rest for unknown reasons. That table is the source of V, J and clone size, and D and trimming were worked out from the DNA. For this sample there are some 2,500,000 clones; 93% appear just once. In total, the top ten clones hold 0.36% of the sample.

Turning to this clone: It lacks a known antigen. No much larger clonotype is one base removed from it; base qualities were not supplied.

Via the germline V gene, CDR1 is MRHNA and CDR2 SNTAGT. Clipping removes 2 bases from V and 5 bases from J, with 5 as the unmatched junction base count. Including cysteine and phenylalanine, the CDR3 has 15 amino acids. CDR3 DNA only is kept here, 45 bases in frame from base 1. The receptor was derived from a man aged 18 to 30 in good health. Some clones in this sample may be carry-over from other donors' samples. The source material was naive CD4+ T cells from PBMCs. The sample's cell subset or site, from its label and the paper: CD45RA+ positively selected. The chain links TRBV6-4 with TRBJ2-2; TRBD1 fits 7 bases in the junction. The CDR3: CASSDGGRGTGELFF. DNA sequence: TGTGCCAGCAGTGACGGGGGCAGGGGGACCGGGGAGCTGTTTTTT.